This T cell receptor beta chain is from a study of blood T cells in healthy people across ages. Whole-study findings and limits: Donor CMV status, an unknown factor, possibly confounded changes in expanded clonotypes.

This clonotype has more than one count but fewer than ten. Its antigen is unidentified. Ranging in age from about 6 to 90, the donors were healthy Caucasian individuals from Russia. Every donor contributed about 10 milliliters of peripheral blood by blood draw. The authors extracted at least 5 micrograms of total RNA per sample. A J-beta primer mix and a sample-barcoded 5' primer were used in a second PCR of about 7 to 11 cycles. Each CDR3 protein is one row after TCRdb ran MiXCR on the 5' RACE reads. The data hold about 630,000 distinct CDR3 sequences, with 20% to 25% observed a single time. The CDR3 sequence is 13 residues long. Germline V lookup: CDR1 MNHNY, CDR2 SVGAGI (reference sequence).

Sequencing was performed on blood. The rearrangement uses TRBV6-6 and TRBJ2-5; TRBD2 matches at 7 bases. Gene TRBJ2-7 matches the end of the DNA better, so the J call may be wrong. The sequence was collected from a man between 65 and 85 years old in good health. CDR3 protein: CASSRGRGYEQYF. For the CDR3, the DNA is TGTGCCAGCAGCCGAGGGAGGGGTTACGAGCAGTACTTC.